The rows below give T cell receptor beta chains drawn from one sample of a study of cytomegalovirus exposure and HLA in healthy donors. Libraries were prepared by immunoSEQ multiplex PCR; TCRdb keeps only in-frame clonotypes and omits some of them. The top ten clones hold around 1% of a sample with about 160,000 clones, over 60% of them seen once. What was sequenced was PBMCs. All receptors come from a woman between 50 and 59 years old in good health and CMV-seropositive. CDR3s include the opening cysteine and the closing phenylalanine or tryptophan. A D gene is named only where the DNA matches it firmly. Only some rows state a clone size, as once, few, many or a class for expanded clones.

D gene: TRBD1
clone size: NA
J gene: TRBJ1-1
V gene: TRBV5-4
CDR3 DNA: TGTGCCAGCAGCCAGACCAGGGGGCGAGGTGAAGCTTTCTTT
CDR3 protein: CASSQTRGRGEAFF

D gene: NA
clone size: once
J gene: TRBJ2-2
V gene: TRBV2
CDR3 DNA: TGTGCCAGCAGTAAGGAGGTGAACACCGGGGAGCTGTTTTTT
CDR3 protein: CASSKEVNTGELFF

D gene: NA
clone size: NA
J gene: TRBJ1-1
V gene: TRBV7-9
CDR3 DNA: TGTGCCAGCAGCTTATTTTCCAGCGCCGGTGCTTTCTTT
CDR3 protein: CASSLFSSAGAFF

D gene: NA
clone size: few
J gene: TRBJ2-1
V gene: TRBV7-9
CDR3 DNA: TGTGCCAGCAGCTCAAGGGACAAGATTCACCTCTACAATGAGCAGTTCTTC
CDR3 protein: CASSSRDKIHLYNEQFF

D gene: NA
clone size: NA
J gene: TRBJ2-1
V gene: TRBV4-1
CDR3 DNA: TGCGCCAGCAGCCAAGTTTCATCAGGGTACTTTGGTAATGAGCAGTTCTTC
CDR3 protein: CASSQVSSGYFGNEQFF

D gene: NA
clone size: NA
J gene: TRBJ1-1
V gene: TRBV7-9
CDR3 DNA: TGTGCCAGCAGCTTAGCCACGGGTGGTAGAGCTTTCTTT
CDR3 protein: CASSLATGGRAFF

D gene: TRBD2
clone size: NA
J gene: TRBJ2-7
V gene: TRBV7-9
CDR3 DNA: TGTGCCAGCAGCTTGGGACTAGCGGGAGTAAGCGAGCAGTACTTC
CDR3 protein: CASSLGLAGVSEQYF

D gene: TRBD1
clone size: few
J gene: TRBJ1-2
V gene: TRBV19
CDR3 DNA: TGTGCCAGTACCATCAAACAGGGGCGAAACTATGGCTACACCTTC
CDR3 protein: CASTIKQGRNYGYTF

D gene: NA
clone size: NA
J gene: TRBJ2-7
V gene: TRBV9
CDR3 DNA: TGTGCCAGCAGCGCTAGCCTTTTCCGGGAGCAGTACTTC
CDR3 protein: CASSASLFREQYF

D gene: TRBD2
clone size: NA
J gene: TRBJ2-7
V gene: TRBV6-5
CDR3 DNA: TGTGCCAGCAGTGCTAGCCTAGCGGGAGAGGGTGAGCAGTACTTC
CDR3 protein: CASSASLAGEGEQYF

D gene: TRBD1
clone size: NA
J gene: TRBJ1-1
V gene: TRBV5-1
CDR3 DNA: TGCGCCAGCAGCTGGGACAGGGGGTATGAAGCTTTCTTT
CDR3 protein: CASSWDRGYEAFF

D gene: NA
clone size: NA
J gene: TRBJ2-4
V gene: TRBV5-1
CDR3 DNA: TGCGCCAGCAGCTTGATAGCAGGGGATGTAAACATTCAGTACTTC
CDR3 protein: CASSLIAGDVNIQYF

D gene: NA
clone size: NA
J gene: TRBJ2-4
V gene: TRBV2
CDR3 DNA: TGTGCCAGCAGGGGGGACTTTTCGGCAGACGCCAAAAACATTCAGTACTTC
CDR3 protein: CASRGDFSADAKNIQYF

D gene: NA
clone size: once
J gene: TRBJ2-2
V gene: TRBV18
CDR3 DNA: TGTGCCAGCTCACCCGCGCGGTACACCGGGGAGCTGTTTTTT
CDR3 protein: CASSPARYTGELFF

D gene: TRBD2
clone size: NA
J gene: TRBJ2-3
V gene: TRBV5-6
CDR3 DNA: TGTGCCAGCAGCTTGGCGCTAGCGGGTTCTGATACGCAGTATTTT
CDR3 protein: CASSLALAGSDTQYF

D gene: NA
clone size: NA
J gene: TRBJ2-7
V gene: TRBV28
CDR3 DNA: TGTGCCAGCAGTGTACCTCCGGACAGATTCTACGAGCAGTACTTC
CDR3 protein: CASSVPPDRFYEQYF

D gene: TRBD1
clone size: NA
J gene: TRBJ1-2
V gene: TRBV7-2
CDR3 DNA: TGTGCCAGCAGCTTAGACCCAGGGGGCGACTATGGCTACACCTTC
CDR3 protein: CASSLDPGGDYGYTF

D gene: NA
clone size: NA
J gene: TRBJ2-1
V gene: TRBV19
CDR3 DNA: TGTGCCAGTAGTACGAGGGCTAGTTCCCATGAGCAGTTCTTC
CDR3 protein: CASSTRASSHEQFF

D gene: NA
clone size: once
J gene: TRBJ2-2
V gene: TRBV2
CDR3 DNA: TGTGCCAGCAGCACGACGGGAACCGGGGAGCTGTTTTTT
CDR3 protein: CASSTTGTGELFF

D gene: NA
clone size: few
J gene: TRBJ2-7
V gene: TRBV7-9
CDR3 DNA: TGTGCCAGCAGCTTCCGAGGGAGGTACTACGAGCAGTACTTC
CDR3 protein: CASSFRGRYYEQYF

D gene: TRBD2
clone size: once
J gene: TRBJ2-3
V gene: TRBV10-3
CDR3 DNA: TGTGCCATCGCGCATAGCGGGGGTGTGGGGGATACGCAGTATTTT
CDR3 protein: CAIAHSGGVGDTQYF

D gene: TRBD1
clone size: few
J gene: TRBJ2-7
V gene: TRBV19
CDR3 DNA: TGTGCCAGTAGTTGGGACCAGGGGGAGTACTACGAGCAGTACTTC
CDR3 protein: CASSWDQGEYYEQYF

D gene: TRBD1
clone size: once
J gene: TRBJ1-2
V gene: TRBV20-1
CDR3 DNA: TGCAGTGCTAATGGACAGGGCAGTACCTTC
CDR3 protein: CSANGQGSTF

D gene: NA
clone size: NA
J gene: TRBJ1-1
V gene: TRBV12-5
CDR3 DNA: TGTGCTAGTGGTTTGGTAGGGCAGACTAAAGCTTTCTTT
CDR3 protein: CASGLVGQTKAFF

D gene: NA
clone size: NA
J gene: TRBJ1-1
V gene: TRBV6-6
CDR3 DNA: TGTGCCAGCAGTTTGTCCAGGGCGAGGACTGAAGCTTTCTTT
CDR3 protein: CASSLSRARTEAFF

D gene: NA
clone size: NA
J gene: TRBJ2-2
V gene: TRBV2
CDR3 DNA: TGTGCCAGCAAGCTGACAGTAGGGACCGGGGAGCTGTTTTTT
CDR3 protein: CASKLTVGTGELFF

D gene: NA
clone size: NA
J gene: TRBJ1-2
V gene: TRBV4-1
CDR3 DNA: TGCGCCAGCAGCCAAGATGGCAGGGCGTATGGCTACACCTTC
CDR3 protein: CASSQDGRAYGYTF

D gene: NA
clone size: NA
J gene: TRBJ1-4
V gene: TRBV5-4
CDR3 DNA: TGTGCCAGCAGCTTGGCTGGGGGCGTTGAAAAACTGTTTTTT
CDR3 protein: CASSLAGGVEKLFF

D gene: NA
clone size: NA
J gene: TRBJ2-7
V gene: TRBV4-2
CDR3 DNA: TGTGCCAGCAGCCAAGTTTGGGAGCTTGGCGAGCAGTACTTC
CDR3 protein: CASSQVWELGEQYF

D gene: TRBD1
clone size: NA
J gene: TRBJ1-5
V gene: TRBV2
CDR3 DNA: TGTGCCAGCAGGACAGGGGTTCAGCCCCAGCATTTT
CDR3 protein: CASRTGVQPQHF

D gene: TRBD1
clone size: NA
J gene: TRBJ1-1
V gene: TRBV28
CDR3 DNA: TGTGCCAGCATGGGGAGGACAGGGCTACCTGCAACTGAAGCTTTCTTT
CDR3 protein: CASMGRTGLPATEAFF

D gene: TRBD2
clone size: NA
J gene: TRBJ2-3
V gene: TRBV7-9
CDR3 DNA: TGTGCCAGCAGCCCCCTAGCGGGAGGGAACACAGATACGCAGTATTTT
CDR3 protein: CASSPLAGGNTDTQYF

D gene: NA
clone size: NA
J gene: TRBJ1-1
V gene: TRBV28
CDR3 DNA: TGTGCCAGTGAGGGGCGCGATGTAGCGGCCACTGAAGCTTTCTTT
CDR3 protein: CASEGRDVAATEAFF

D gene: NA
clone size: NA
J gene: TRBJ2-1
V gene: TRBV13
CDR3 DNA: TGTGCCAGCAGCACACCAACCTACAATGAGCAGTTCTTC
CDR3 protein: CASSTPTYNEQFF

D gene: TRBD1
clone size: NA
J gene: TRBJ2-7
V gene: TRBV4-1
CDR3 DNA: TGCGCCAGCAGCCACCGGGACAGGGGTTACGAGCAGTACTTC
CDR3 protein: CASSHRDRGYEQYF

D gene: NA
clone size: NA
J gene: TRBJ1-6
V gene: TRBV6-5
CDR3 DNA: TGTGCCAGCAGTTACCGGGAAGTAAATTCACCCCTCCACTTT
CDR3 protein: CASSYREVNSPLHF

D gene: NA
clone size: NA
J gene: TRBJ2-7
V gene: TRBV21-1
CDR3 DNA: TGTGCCAGCAGCAAAGCAAGGAGGATAGCCTACGAGCAGTACTTC
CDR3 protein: CASSKARRIAYEQYF

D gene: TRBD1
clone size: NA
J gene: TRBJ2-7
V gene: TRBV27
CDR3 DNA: TGTGCCAGCAGTTCTCCGGGACAGGCGTACTACGAGCAGTACTTC
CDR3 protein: CASSSPGQAYYEQYF

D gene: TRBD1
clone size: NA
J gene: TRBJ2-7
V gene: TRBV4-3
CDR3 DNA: TGCGCCAGCAGCCAAGACCGACAGGGCCCCTACGAGCAGTACTTC
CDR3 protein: CASSQDRQGPYEQYF

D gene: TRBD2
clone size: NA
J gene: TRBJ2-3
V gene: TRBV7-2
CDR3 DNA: TGTGCCAGCAGCCCCCGAGGACTAGCGGGGGGGGTAGATACGCAGTATTTT
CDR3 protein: CASSPRGLAGGVDTQYF

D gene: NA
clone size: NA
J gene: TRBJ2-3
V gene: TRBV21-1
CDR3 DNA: TGTGCCAGCAGCCGCCAAAAACGGCGGGGGAGAGACACAGATACGCAGTATTTT
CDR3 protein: CASSRQKRRGRDTDTQYF

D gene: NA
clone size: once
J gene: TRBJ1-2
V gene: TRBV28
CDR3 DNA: TGTGCCAGCAGCCCAGCAGACAAGCCCTCCTATGGCTACACCTTC
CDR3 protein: CASSPADKPSYGYTF

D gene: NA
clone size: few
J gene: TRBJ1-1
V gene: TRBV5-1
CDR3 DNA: TGCGCCAGCAGCTTGGTAGGGGGGAACACTGAAGCTTTCTTT
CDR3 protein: CASSLVGGNTEAFF

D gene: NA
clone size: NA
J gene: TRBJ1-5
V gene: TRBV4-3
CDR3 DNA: TGCGCCAGCAGCCAACACCGGGGGGGGTTCCAGCCCCAGCATTTT
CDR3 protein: CASSQHRGGFQPQHF

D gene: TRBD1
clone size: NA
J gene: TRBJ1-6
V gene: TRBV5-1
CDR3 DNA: TGCGCCAGCAGCTTACAGGGGACCGTCTATTCACCCCTCCACTTT
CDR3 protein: CASSLQGTVYSPLHF

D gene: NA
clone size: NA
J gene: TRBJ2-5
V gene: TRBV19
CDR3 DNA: TGTGCCAGTAGTACCAGGGTTCAAGAGACCCAGTACTTC
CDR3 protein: CASSTRVQETQYF

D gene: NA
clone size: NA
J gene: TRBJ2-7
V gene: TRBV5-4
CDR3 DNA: TGTGCCAGCAGTCCGGGGACAACCAGCTACGAGCAGTACTTC
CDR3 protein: CASSPGTTSYEQYF

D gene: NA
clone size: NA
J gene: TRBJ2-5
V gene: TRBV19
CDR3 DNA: TGTGCCACCGCTGTCGGGGAGACCCAGTACTTC
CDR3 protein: CATAVGETQYF

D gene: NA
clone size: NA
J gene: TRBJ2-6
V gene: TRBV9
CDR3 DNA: TGTGCCAGCAGCGTAGCGGGCTCTGGGGCCAACGTCCTGACTTTC
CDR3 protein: CASSVAGSGANVLTF

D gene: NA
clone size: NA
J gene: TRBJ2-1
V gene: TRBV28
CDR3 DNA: TGTGCCAGCAAGTCCCCCACAATATATGAGCAGTTCTTC
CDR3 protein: CASKSPTIYEQFF

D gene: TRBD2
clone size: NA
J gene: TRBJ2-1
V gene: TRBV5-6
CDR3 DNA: TGTGCCAGCAGCTTCTTAGCGGGGGCTGAGCAGTTCTTC
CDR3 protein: CASSFLAGAEQFF

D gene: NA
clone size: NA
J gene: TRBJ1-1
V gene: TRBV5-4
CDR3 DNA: TGTGCCAGCAGCATGGTGGACAGGAACACTGAAGCTTTCTTT
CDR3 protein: CASSMVDRNTEAFF

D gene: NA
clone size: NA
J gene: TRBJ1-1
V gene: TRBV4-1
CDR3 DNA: TGCGCCAGCAGCCAAGAAGGGGGACGGCGGGCTTTCTTT
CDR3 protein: CASSQEGGRRAFF